This T cell receptor (beta chain) was observed in a study of blood T cell repertoires in COVID-19 (dated by TCRdb to 2020 to 2022). Background on the whole study: Samples from collaborators originated in the United States, Italy and Spain and spanned both the acute and convalescent phases of COVID-19. The samples were drawn from two sources: the first 160 participants of the ongoing ImmuneRACE study, and about 1,300 subjects contributed by 6 global collaborators. Nearly every sample came with metadata listing a de-identified subject ID, COVID-19 status, age in years and sex. The dataset comprised deeply sampled blood TCRbeta repertoires from subjects exposed to, actively infected with, or recovered from COVID-19. The repertoires were released in a freely available public database meant as a resource for research on the immune response to SARS-CoV-2. The prospective study material was composed of cDNA or gDNA derived from T cells, B-cell-depleted T cells, or PBMCs. Where available, HLA class I and class II types were taken from metadata supplied by the sample provider and were not determined by assay-based typing. Findings and caveats that apply to the study as a whole: The amount of clinical and demographic metadata varied by source and participant and was provided uncurated.

One collaborating source in Seattle enrolled patients while the patients were actively infected and followed the patients over time throughout the course of disease. The collaborating institutions used their own protocols to collect whole blood in K2EDTA tubes. For TCRbeta analysis, collaborator samples were shipped as frozen whole blood, as isolated PBMCs, or as DNA extracted from either sample type. The immunoSEQ Assay, a bias-controlled multiplex PCR, was used to amplify TCRbeta CDR3 regions from genomic DNA. The original pipeline was this. Within the assay, amplification of reference gene primers was used to estimate how many nucleated cells each sample contained. To quantify the absolute abundance of each unique TCRbeta CDR3 rearrangement, sequence reads were collapsed and filtered. For each sample, productive Simpson clonality was calculated by taking the square root of Simpson's diversity index across productive rearrangements. TCRdb provides this immuneACCESS table in a form limited to in-frame rearrangements. Some clones are lacking; in checked studies, under half of them reflect an unresolved V gene, and why the rest are absent is not known. D and trimming were read from the DNA, whereas the V and J calls and clone size are those reported in that table. The sample table holds roughly 410,000 clones, of which 70% to 90% were seen once. 2.3% of the sample belongs to the ten largest clones.

Remarks on this clone: Its specific antigen is unknown. Per-base qualities were not stored, and no clone one base away is much larger.

Reading from cysteine to phenylalanine, the CDR3 counts 15 amino acids. Here the CDR3 DNA is all that survives: 45 bases in frame from base 1. Based on the germline V gene, the CDR1 and CDR2 sequences are MDHEN and SYDVKM. From V the trimming removes 7 bases and from J it removes 0 bases, while the gene matches leave 8 bases of the junction unaccounted for. Sequencing was carried out using peripheral blood. This chain is built from TRBV28 and TRBJ2-7, and 8 junction bases match TRBD1. The receptor's source is a woman in her fifties or sixties with COVID-19, enrolled during active disease. The nucleotide sequence is TGTGCCAGCATCACCCCCGGGACAGGCTCCTACGAGCAGTACTTC. It translates as CASITPGTGSYEQYF.